Each of the 7 T cell receptor beta chains below was sequenced from the same sample in a study of CD8 T cells in ankylosing spondylitis. One entry per CDR3 protein results from TCRdb running MiXCR on the 5' RACE reads. The sample gives hundreds of thousands of distinct CDR3 sequences, around 7.8% of which show up once; approximately 7% is in the top ten. The sequenced sample consisted of blood, either unsorted or a sorted T cell fraction (not recorded which). These receptors were collected from a male donor with ankylosing spondylitis or in good health (not recorded which).

This clonotype came up many times. This chain links TRBV15 with TRBJ1-6; D not certain. The CDR3 spans 14 residues. Germline-derived CDR1 and CDR2 are LNHNV and YYDKDF (reference sequence). V was shortened by 5 bases and J by 8 bases, with 13 bases between the two germline ends. The CDR3 DNA follows: TGTGCCACCAGCTTGGGAACCACCTATTCACCCCTCCACTTT. Amino acid sequence: CATSLGTTYSPLHF.

This clonotype was recorded at least ten times. The chain employs TRBV29-1 and TRBJ1-1; unclear D gene. This CDR3 has 12 amino acids. The V end lost 7 bases, the J end lost 5 bases, and 14 bases lay between the germline ends. Germline assignment: CDR1 SQVTM and CDR2 ANQGSEA. CDR3 nucleotides: TGCAGCGGGGCGGACGTCGGGACTGAAGCTTTCTTT. Translating gives CSGADVGTEAFF.

The rearrangement uses TRBV5-6 and TRBJ2-7; no reliable D call. Trimming stripped 4 bases from V and 1 base from J, with 12 bases between. Germline-derived CDR1 and CDR2 are SGHDT and YYEEEE. This CDR3 is 14 amino acids long. The CDR3 sequence: CASSPTEISYEQYF. The CDR3 DNA follows: TGTGCCAGCAGCCCCACGGAGATATCCTACGAGCAGTACTTC.

The sample holds a few counts of this clonotype. The chain joins TRBV12-3 or TRBV12-4 to TRBJ1-6; D is possibly TRBD1 (5 bases). This CDR3 has 15 amino acids. Trimming removed 4 bases from V and 4 bases from J, with 11 bases in between. CDR3 DNA sequence: TGTGCCAGCAGTTCCCCCGGGGGATATAATTCACCCCTCCACTTT. It yields the protein CASSSPGGYNSPLHF.

This clonotype was detected many times. This chain connects TRBV6-2 or TRBV6-3 to TRBJ2-2, with 9 bases that match TRBD1. Trimming removed 2 bases from V and 5 bases from J; junction bases left unmatched: 9. The germline V gene has CDR1 MNHEY and CDR2 SVGEGT. The CDR3 covers 17 residues. The CDR3 loop reads CASSYEGTGPPTGELFF. The CDR3 nucleotides are TGTGCCAGCAGTTACGAGGGGACAGGGCCACCGACCGGGGAGCTGTTTTTT.

The V and J genes are TRBV27 and TRBJ2-2; D might be TRBD2 (6 bases). The V gene's germline CDR1 is MNHEY and CDR2 SMNVEV (reference sequence). The CDR3 length is 16 residues. Trimming left V 3 bases short and J 1 base short, with 12 bases between. The CDR3, as DNA: TGTGCCAGCAGTTTTTTTCAGGGACTGAACACCGGGGAGCTGTTTTTT. Its protein product is CASSFFQGLNTGELFF.

In this sample, this clonotype turned up many times. The rearrangement uses TRBV20-1 and TRBJ2-1; TRBD1 matches 9 bases. Germline CDR1 and CDR2: DFQATT and SNEGSKA (reference sequence). The CDR3 covers 14 residues. V was clipped by 8 bases and J by 0 bases; unmatched bases: 5. CDR3 in DNA: TGCAGTACACAGGGGGCTTCCTCCTACAATGAGCAGTTCTTC. This sequence encodes CSTQGASSYNEQFF.